This T cell receptor beta chain was captured in a study of T cells expressing NK-cell markers. Study-level information: Sorted CD3+CD56+NKG2C+, CD3+CD56+NKG2C- and CD3+CD56-NKG2C+ T cells provided the TCR beta repertoires.

Study results and limitations: Clones of NKG2C+ T cells that had expanded were of unclear HCMV specificity. Among four donors, these clonotypes also ranked first in the CD3+CD56-NKG2C+ fraction.

Germline V CDR1 and CDR2: LNHDA, SQIVND (reference sequence). The CDR3 runs to 18 residues. With regard to this clonotype: Antigen unknown.

For each CDR3 protein, TCRdb gives one entry from its re-call of the 5' RACE reads, without DNA. The clone table shows approximately 170,000 distinct CDR3 sequences, with the ten largest holding 20%. The genes are TRBV19 and TRBJ2-2; TCRdb returns TRBD2, unconfirmable since there is no DNA. Sample: blood T cells: a sorted CD56 or NKG2C T cell subset, CD4+ or CD8+ T cells, or bulk PBMC T cells (not recorded which). The source of this sequence is a man aged 18 to 69 in good health. CDR3 protein: CASSMVLAGGTNTGELFF.